This TCR beta chain is drawn from a study of blood T cell repertoires in COVID-19. In the study overall: Both acute and convalescent COVID-19 samples were obtained from the United States, Italy and Spain. PBMCs, B-cell-depleted T cells, or T cells provided the cDNA or gDNA that made up the material.

Source study methods: Estimated nucleated cell counts came from reference gene primer amplification. Only in-frame clones appear in the TCRdb table, and some are missing; sequencing was by immunoSEQ multiplex PCR. The V and J calls and the clone size are those of that table, but D and trimming were determined from the DNA. The sample shows 200,000 to 250,000 clones, 82% of them seen only once. There are 18 residues in the CDR3. Germline V gene sequence: CDR1 SGHRS, CDR2 YFSETQ. V trimming: 1 base; J trimming: 0 bases; junction bases outside the gene matches: 8. The clonotype comes from an elderly woman with active or convalescent COVID-19. This chain joins TRBV5-1 and TRBJ1-3, with 9 bases matching TRBD1. The sequencing input was peripheral blood. CDR3 sequence reads: CASSLNYRGPSSGNTIYF. CDR3 in DNA: TGCGCCAGCAGCTTGAACTACAGGGGGCCCTCCTCTGGAAACACCATATATTTT.